This paragraph reports one TCR beta chain. It lacks a known antigen. No base-level quality is on record; no much larger clone is a single base apart. The entry originates in a study of blood T cell repertoires in COVID-19 (dated by TCRdb to 2020 to 2022). About the investigation overall: Samples covering the acute and convalescent phases of COVID-19 were provided by collaborators in the United States, Italy and Spain. The prospective study material was composed of cDNA or gDNA derived from T cells, B-cell-depleted T cells, or PBMCs. Subjects who had been exposed to COVID-19, were actively infected with it, or had recovered from it provided the deeply sampled blood TCRbeta repertoires that made up the dataset. A freely available public database, intended as a resource for researchers studying the immune response to SARS-CoV-2, is where the repertoires were released. Samples were obtained from the ongoing ImmuneRACE study (first 160 participants) and from over a thousand subjects provided by 6 global collaborators. The sample metadata nearly always contained a de-identified subject ID, COVID-19 status, age in years and sex. HLA class I and class II types, where available, came from metadata supplied by the sample provider rather than from assay-based typing. Summary of the overall study and its limitations: The quantity of clinical and demographic metadata differed by source and by participant and was supplied without curation.

One collaborating source in Seattle enrolled patients while the patients were actively infected and followed the patients over time throughout the course of disease. Collaborating institutions collected whole blood in K2EDTA tubes following their own protocols. Collaborator samples were shipped for TCRbeta analysis as frozen whole blood, isolated PBMCs, or DNA extracted from either sample type. Trimming accounts for 9 bases at V and 4 bases at J, while the number of junction bases matched to no gene is 5. The CDR3 goes from the cysteine to the phenylalanine over 13 residues. The only DNA kept is the CDR3, 39 bases in frame from the first base. The immunoSEQ Assay, a bias-controlled multiplex PCR, was used to amplify TCRbeta CDR3 regions from genomic DNA. Per the authors' processing: The number of nucleated cells in each sample was estimated from the amplification of reference gene primers within the assay. To quantify the absolute abundance of each unique TCRbeta CDR3 rearrangement, sequence reads were collapsed and filtered. For each sample, productive Simpson clonality was calculated as the square root of Simpson's diversity index over productive rearrangements. TCRdb limited this immuneACCESS table to in-frame rearrangements with V and J called. A share of clones is missing; checked studies link under half to unresolved V genes, and the rest is unexplained. That table furnishes V, J and clone size, whereas the DNA furnished D and trimming. Within this sample are about 440,000 clones, with around 88% of them counted one time only. 10% to 15% of the sample belongs to the ten largest clones.

The sample taken for sequencing was peripheral blood. The TCR comes from a woman aged 45-60 years with COVID-19, enrolled during active disease. The chain was built from TRBV12-3 or TRBV12-4 and TRBJ1-4, and TRBD1 aligns with 7 junction nucleotides. The DNA is TGTGCCAGTCAGACAGGGATTAATGAAAAACTGTTTTTT. The encoded protein is CASQTGINEKLFF.